This T cell receptor (beta chain) was retrieved from a study of metastatic and nonmetastatic thyroid tumors. Study summary: Across blood and tumor or nodule tissue, repertoires from malignant and benign thyroid patients were compared with one another. The study's findings and limits: It was reportedly found that TCR beta diversity was significantly higher in malignant thyroid tumors than in benign nodules, a difference seen in both blood and tumor samples.

Original analysis: The authors used CDR3 differences across clinicopathological groups to build a distant-metastasis classifier for papillary thyroid cancer. TCRdb re-processed the PCR reads through MiXCR. TCRdb, not the authors, supplied the V and J calls. This sample has about 14,000 clones, with around a third found just once. Trimming took off 1 base at V and 5 bases at J, with 8 bases between the two ends. The CDR3 is made up of 13 amino acids. Germline lookup yields CDR1 MNHEY and CDR2 SMNVEV (reference sequence). No treatment had been given to any patient before thyroid surgery. A remark on this clone: Antigen: not known.

Material for sequencing was tumor tissue. This chain joins TRBV27 and TRBJ1-2, with TRBD1 as a possible D gene (5 bases). The TCR sequence derives from a female donor with papillary thyroid cancer or a benign thyroid nodule (not recorded which). Some clones in this sample may be carry-over from other donors' samples. In DNA form, the CDR3 reads TGTGCCAGCAGTTTATTAGAGGGGTATGGCTACACCTTC. This encodes CASSLLEGYGYTF.